The 11 T cell receptor beta chains reported below all come from one sample, sequenced in a study of shared clonotypes between healthy human individuals. Sequenced by immunoSEQ multiplex PCR; TCRdb stores in-frame clones only, minus some. Of some 1,900,000 clones listed, about 95% are singletons. Positively selected for CCR7, the CD45RO-negative cells used as naive CD8 cells excluded terminally differentiated effector memory CD45RA+ cells. Sequenced: naive CD8+ T cells sorted from blood. Source of these receptors: a man between 18 and 29 years old in good health.

CDR3 amino acids: CASSQDLTGVLYNEQFF. In DNA form, the CDR3 reads TGCGCCAGCAGCCAAGACTTAACAGGGGTACTATACAATGAGCAGTTCTTC. The chain uses TRBV4-3 and TRBJ2-1, with TRBD1 identical over 7 bases. V shed 0 bases and J 4 bases; nucleotides not matched to a gene: 9. This CDR3 contains 17 residues. CDR1 is LGHNA, CDR2 YSLEER, per germline.

The V call is TRBV27, the J call TRBJ2-3; D call uncertain. CDR1 is MNHEY, CDR2 SMNVEV, per germline (reference sequence). V lost 4 bases, J lost 3 bases, and 5 bases lay in between. The CDR3 is 12 amino acids. The CDR3 is CASSSTTDTQYF. The CDR3 DNA follows: TGTGCCAGCAGTTCCACGACAGATACGCAGTATTTT.

CDR3 in amino acids: CASRQGEDTQYF. In nucleotides, the CDR3 is TGTGCCAGCAGACAGGGGGAGGATACGCAGTATTTT. The V and J genes are TRBV7-8 and TRBJ2-3; 8 bases match TRBD1. The germline V gene has CDR1 SGHVS and CDR2 FQNEAQ. Unmatched junction bases numbered 2, after V lost 6 bases and J lost 6 bases. The length of the CDR3 is 12 residues.

CDR3 in amino acids: CASSRGRGDAEAFF. CDR3 bases: TGCGCCAGCAGCCGCGGACGGGGGGACGCTGAAGCTTTCTTT. V and J are TRBV4-1 and TRBJ1-1, with D tentatively TRBD1 (5 bases). The ends were cut back, 4 bases at V and 6 bases at J, with 15 bases in the middle. Germline-derived CDR1 and CDR2 are MGHRA and YSYEKL. The CDR3 is 14 amino acids.

This clone was counted a single time. Other nucleotide sequences in the sample specify the same CDR3. This rearrangement joins TRBV19 to TRBJ2-2; D unclear. Germline V CDR1 and CDR2: LNHDA, SQIVND (reference sequence). This CDR3 is built from 15 residues. V was clipped by 1 base and J by 4 bases, with 10 bases between them. CDR3 in DNA: TGTGCCAGTAGTATAGCGGGCGCGAGCACCGGGGAGCTGTTTTTT. It yields the protein CASSIAGASTGELFF. The full variable domain, rest sourced from reference TRBV19 and TRBJ2-2, is DGGITQSPKYLFRKEGQNVTLSCEQNLNHDAMYWYRQDPGQGLRLIYYSQIVNDFQKGDIAEGYSVSREKKESFPLTVTSAQKNPTAFYLCASSIAGASTGELFFGEGSRLTVL.

J is TRBJ1-2 and V is TRBV5-6; the D gene is possibly TRBD1 (5 bases). This CDR3 contains 13 residues. V lost 2 bases, J lost 8 bases, and 13 bases lay in between. Germline CDR1 is SGHDT and CDR2 is YYEEEE. CDR3 in DNA: TGTGCCAGCAGCTTTGGGACGGAAATGGGCTACACCTTC. This codes for CASSFGTEMGYTF.

Turning to this clone: Different DNA sequences within this sample yield the same CDR3. The chain employs TRBV27 and TRBJ2-3, with 9 bases that match TRBD2. The V segment lost 5 bases and the J segment 6 bases; nucleotides outside the gene matches: 6. Germline V gene sequence: CDR1 MNHEY, CDR2 SMNVEV (reference sequence). CDR3 length: 14 amino acids. CDR3 protein: CASSLGLAGDTQYF. The CDR3 DNA reads as TGTGCCAGCAGTCTGGGACTAGCAGGGGATACGCAGTATTTT.

The CDR3 loop is CASSNGGAEAFF. The CDR3, as DNA: TGTGCCAGCAGCAACGGGGGGGCTGAAGCTTTCTTT. The gene calls are TRBV6-5 and TRBJ1-1; maybe TRBD1 (5 bases). Germline loops: CDR1 MNHEY, CDR2 SVGAGI. The CDR3 covers 12 residues. The V end lost 6 bases, the J end lost 6 bases, and 11 bases lay between the germline ends.

The chain combines TRBV5-1 with TRBJ1-6; D gene ambiguous. This CDR3 is built from 16 residues. The V end was cut by 4 bases, the J end by 8 bases, with 19 bases between. Germline CDR1 SGHRS, CDR2 YFSETQ. The CDR3 here is CASSPDGDGVDSPLHF. Written as DNA, the CDR3 is TGCGCCAGCAGCCCAGACGGGGATGGGGTAGATTCACCCCTCCACTTT.

This chain connects TRBV7-9 to TRBJ2-2; 10 bases are a match to TRBD1. With 5 bases clipped from V and 5 bases from J, the junction kept 5 bases outside the gene matches. This CDR3 contains 15 residues. The germline V gene encodes CDR1 SEHNR and CDR2 FQNEAQ (reference sequence). The CDR3 DNA is TGTGCCAGCAGCCAAGGGACAGGGGTAACCGGGGAGCTGTTTTTT. This gives the protein CASSQGTGVTGELFF.

The gene calls are TRBV5-1 and TRBJ2-5; maybe TRBD2 (6 bases). Germline V gene lookup returns CDR1 SGHRS and CDR2 YFSETQ. Trimming took off 4 bases at V and 5 bases at J, with 18 bases between the two ends. The CDR3 consists of 15 residues. For the CDR3, the DNA is TGCGCCAGCAGCCCCGGGACGGCCGGAGGGGAGACCCAGTACTTC. Residues: CASSPGTAGGETQYF.